Listed below are T cell receptor beta chains from one sample, sequenced in a study of Ad26.COV2.S vaccination and SARS-CoV-2 variants. Clones were sequenced by immunoSEQ multiplex PCR, and TCRdb holds only the in-frame ones, with some missing. The sample lists 410,000 or so clones, approximately 92% occurring once. The specimen comprised peripheral blood, sampled in a trial of Ad26.COV2.S vaccine versus placebo. The receptor set was obtained from a person between 18 and 65 years old who received the Ad26.COV2.S COVID-19 vaccine or a placebo. The CDR3 runs from the conserved cysteine through the conserved F or W. D genes are given only for firm matches. Clone size is stated in some rows and not others, as once, few, many or a class when expanded.

CDR3: CASSFSVSGGETQYF
DNA: TGTGCCAGCAGCTTTTCGGTTTCAGGGGGAGAGACCCAGTACTTC
D: TRBD1
V: TRBV7-2
size: .
J: TRBJ2-5

CDR3: CSASGSGQTYEQYF
DNA: TGCAGTGCTAGTGGCTCAGGGCAAACCTACGAGCAGTACTTC
D: .
V: TRBV20-1
size: .
J: TRBJ2-7

CDR3: CASSAPLSGGANTQYF
DNA: TGTGCCAGCAGCGCCCCTCTTAGCGGGGGGGCGAATACGCAGTATTTT
D: TRBD2
V: TRBV9
size: .
J: TRBJ2-3

CDR3: CASSSPQTGGTSYEQYF
DNA: TGTGCCAGCAGCTCCCCACAGACAGGGGGTACCTCCTACGAGCAGTACTTC
D: TRBD1
V: TRBV5-5
size: once
J: TRBJ2-7

CDR3: CASRTPLTEAFF
DNA: TGCGCCAGCAGGACGCCGTTAACTGAAGCTTTCTTT
D: .
V: TRBV10-2
size: .
J: TRBJ1-1

CDR3: CASSRDRGNSPLHF
DNA: TGCGCCAGCAGTAGGGACAGGGGAAATTCACCCCTCCACTTT
D: TRBD1
V: TRBV10-1
size: .
J: TRBJ1-6

CDR3: CASSQTGLGTGELFF
DNA: TGTGCCAGCAGCCAGACAGGACTCGGCACCGGGGAGCTGTTTTTT
D: .
V: TRBV3-1/TRBV3-2
size: few
J: TRBJ2-2

CDR3: CASSVEGYEQYF
DNA: TGTGCCAGCAGCGTAGAGGGATACGAGCAGTACTTC
D: .
V: TRBV9
size: .
J: TRBJ2-7

CDR3: CASSLVGDSYNEQFF
DNA: TGTGCCAGCAGCTTAGTAGGGGACTCCTACAATGAGCAGTTCTTC
D: .
V: TRBV7-2
size: .
J: TRBJ2-1

CDR3: CASSDSILGTQNTGELFF
DNA: TGTGCCAGCAGTGACTCGATCTTGGGGACCCAGAACACCGGGGAGCTGTTTTTT
D: .
V: TRBV6-4
size: .
J: TRBJ2-2

CDR3: CSAIGTGNMNTEAFF
DNA: TGCAGCGCCATAGGGACAGGGAATATGAACACTGAAGCTTTCTTT
D: TRBD1
V: TRBV29-1
size: .
J: TRBJ1-1

CDR3: CASSSDRGLGYTF
DNA: TGCGCCAGCAGCTCCGACAGGGGGCTCGGCTACACCTTC
D: TRBD1
V: TRBV10-2
size: .
J: TRBJ1-2

CDR3: CASSTLAVLGTPLNEQFF
DNA: TGTGCCAGTAGTACCTTAGCGGTCTTGGGGACCCCCCTCAATGAGCAGTTCTTC
D: .
V: TRBV19
size: once
J: TRBJ2-1

CDR3: CASSFTVVGGGAANEQFF
DNA: TGTGCCAGCAGTTTCACTGTGGTCGGCGGGGGGGCCGCGAATGAGCAGTTCTTC
D: TRBD2
V: TRBV28
size: .
J: TRBJ2-1

CDR3: CASRPPSGGYNEQFF
DNA: TGTGCCAGCAGGCCACCTAGCGGGGGTTACAATGAGCAGTTCTTC
D: TRBD2
V: TRBV5-6
size: .
J: TRBJ2-1

CDR3: CASSPGRTTSYEQYF
DNA: TGCGCCAGCAGCCCCGGACGGACGACCTCCTACGAGCAGTACTTC
D: .
V: TRBV4-3
size: .
J: TRBJ2-7

CDR3: CASSQRMSRTLSYEQYF
DNA: TGTGCCAGCAGCCAGCGGATGTCCCGGACCCTCTCCTACGAGCAGTACTTC
D: .
V: TRBV11-2
size: .
J: TRBJ2-7

CDR3: CSAQLREQFF
DNA: TGCAGCGCCCAGTTAAGGGAGCAGTTCTTC
D: .
V: TRBV29-1
size: once
J: TRBJ2-1

CDR3: CASSTGGDQPQHF
DNA: TGTGCCAGCTCCACAGGGGGTGATCAGCCCCAGCATTTT
D: TRBD1
V: TRBV9
size: .
J: TRBJ1-5

CDR3: CASLSRGLSYEQYF
DNA: TGTGCCAGCCTTTCCAGGGGTCTGTCCTACGAGCAGTACTTC
D: .
V: TRBV6-5
size: .
J: TRBJ2-7

CDR3: CASSRNTGELFF
DNA: TGTGCCAGTAGTCGGAACACCGGGGAGCTGTTTTTT
D: .
V: TRBV19
size: once
J: TRBJ2-2

CDR3: CSVDLAGGQETQYF
DNA: TGCAGCGTTGACCTAGCGGGGGGGCAAGAGACCCAGTACTTC
D: TRBD2
V: TRBV29-1
size: .
J: TRBJ2-5

CDR3: CSAKTYTEAFF
DNA: TGCAGTGCTAAGACCTACACTGAAGCTTTCTTT
D: .
V: TRBV20-1
size: .
J: TRBJ1-1

CDR3: CASSPGTVFANEQFF
DNA: TGTGCCAGCAGCCCCGGGACAGTATTCGCCAATGAGCAGTTCTTC
D: TRBD1
V: TRBV3-1/TRBV3-2
size: .
J: TRBJ2-1

CDR3: CAWSVKENTEAFF
DNA: TGTGCCTGGAGTGTCAAGGAGAACACTGAAGCTTTCTTT
D: .
V: TRBV30
size: .
J: TRBJ1-1

CDR3: CASSPMDGYEQYF
DNA: TGTGCCAGCTCACCAATGGACGGCTACGAGCAGTACTTC
D: .
V: TRBV18
size: .
J: TRBJ2-7

CDR3: CASSSLGQVNTEAFF
DNA: TGTGCCAGCAGCTCCTTGGGACAGGTGAACACTGAAGCTTTCTTT
D: TRBD1
V: TRBV6-2/TRBV6-3
size: .
J: TRBJ1-1

CDR3: CVSSLGVSTDTQYF
DNA: TGTGTCAGCAGCTTGGGCGTATCCACAGATACGCAGTATTTT
D: .
V: TRBV7-9
size: .
J: TRBJ2-3

CDR3: CASSQDRRAFNTGELFF
DNA: TGTGCCAGCAGCCAAGACCGGCGGGCTTTTAACACCGGGGAGCTGTTTTTT
D: .
V: TRBV3-1/TRBV3-2
size: once
J: TRBJ2-2

CDR3: CASSSLRADSHNEQFF
DNA: TGTGCCAGCAGCTCCCTTAGAGCGGACTCGCACAATGAGCAGTTCTTC
D: .
V: TRBV13
size: once
J: TRBJ2-1

CDR3: CASSLGVRPPHLDTEAFF
DNA: TGTGCCAGCAGCTTAGGGGTTCGTCCCCCTCATCTCGACACTGAAGCTTTCTTT
D: .
V: TRBV7-2
size: .
J: TRBJ1-1

CDR3: CASSVVTDRAVNNEQFF
DNA: TGTGCCAGCAGCGTGGTTACAGACAGGGCGGTGAACAATGAGCAGTTCTTC
D: TRBD1
V: TRBV9
size: .
J: TRBJ2-1

CDR3: CSVLVHPSSNYGYTF
DNA: TGCAGCGTTTTGGTTCACCCATCTTCTAACTATGGCTACACCTTC
D: .
V: TRBV29-1
size: .
J: TRBJ1-2

CDR3: CASSISGQPQHF
DNA: TGTGCCAGTAGTATATCAGGGCAGCCCCAGCATTTT
D: .
V: TRBV19
size: .
J: TRBJ1-5

CDR3: CASSTPTPRNTNEKLFF
DNA: TGTGCCAGTAGTACACCGACCCCCCGGAACACTAATGAAAAACTGTTTTTT
D: .
V: TRBV19
size: .
J: TRBJ1-4

CDR3: CASSQVQGSNQPQHF
DNA: TGCGCCAGCAGCCAAGTTCAAGGAAGCAATCAGCCCCAGCATTTT
D: .
V: TRBV4-1
size: .
J: TRBJ1-5

CDR3: CASSDSRTSVSSTGEQYF
DNA: TGTGCCAGCAGTGATAGTCGGACTAGCGTATCCTCGACCGGCGAGCAGTACTTC
D: TRBD2
V: TRBV2
size: many
J: TRBJ2-7

CDR3: CASSPRRLGGETQYF
DNA: TGTGCCAGCAGCCCGCGGCGGTTGGGGGGAGAGACCCAGTACTTC
D: .
V: TRBV5-6
size: .
J: TRBJ2-5

CDR3: CASSSGGAGGRRNIQYF
DNA: TGTGCCAGCAGCAGCGGAGGAGCGGGGGGGCGTCGGAACATTCAGTACTTC
D: TRBD2
V: TRBV3-1/TRBV3-2
size: few
J: TRBJ2-4

CDR3: CASSRTGANYGYTF
DNA: TGTGCCAGCAGCCGGACAGGAGCTAACTATGGCTACACCTTC
D: TRBD1
V: TRBV3-1/TRBV3-2
size: .
J: TRBJ1-2

CDR3: CASSPEQEGSYNEQFF
DNA: TGCGCCAGCAGCCCCGAACAGGAGGGATCCTACAATGAGCAGTTCTTC
D: .
V: TRBV4-1
size: .
J: TRBJ2-1

CDR3: CASSPRQVWNTEAFF
DNA: TGTGCCAGCAGCCCACGACAGGTTTGGAACACTGAAGCTTTCTTT
D: .
V: TRBV7-2
size: .
J: TRBJ1-1

CDR3: CASSPRGQGTYEQYF
DNA: TGTGCCAGCAGTCCTCGGGGACAGGGGACCTACGAGCAGTACTTC
D: TRBD1
V: TRBV2
size: .
J: TRBJ2-7

CDR3: CASKNRDRGGGYTF
DNA: TGTGCCAGCAAGAACCGGGACAGGGGAGGAGGCTACACCTTC
D: TRBD1
V: TRBV6-6
size: .
J: TRBJ1-2

CDR3: CALKENVETQYF
DNA: TGTGCCTTGAAGGAGAATGTCGAGACCCAGTACTTC
D: .
V: TRBV30
size: .
J: TRBJ2-5

CDR3: CSAGTSGGATQYF
DNA: TGCAGCGCCGGGACTAGCGGGGGGGCGACCCAGTACTTC
D: TRBD2
V: TRBV29-1
size: once
J: TRBJ2-5

CDR3: CASSKDRQETQYF
DNA: TGTGCCAGCAGCAAGGACAGGCAAGAGACCCAGTACTTC
D: TRBD1
V: TRBV7-2
size: .
J: TRBJ2-5

CDR3: CASSLGGSRVYEQYF
DNA: TGTGCCAGCAGCTTAGGGGGGTCGCGAGTCTACGAGCAGTACTTC
D: .
V: TRBV7-8
size: .
J: TRBJ2-7

CDR3: CASSQVDRGNEQFF
DNA: TGCGCCAGCAGCCAAGTGGACAGGGGTAATGAGCAGTTCTTC
D: TRBD1
V: TRBV4-3
size: .
J: TRBJ2-1

CDR3: CASSGSTDTQYF
DNA: TGCGCCAGCAGTGGGTCCACAGATACGCAGTATTTT
D: .
V: TRBV10-1
size: .
J: TRBJ2-3

CDR3: CASSEYGTEIEDYGYTF
DNA: TGTGCCAGCAGTGAATATGGGACAGAGATCGAAGACTATGGCTACACCTTC
D: TRBD1
V: TRBV25-1
size: .
J: TRBJ1-2

CDR3: CASILRGTNTGELFF
DNA: TGTGCCTCCATACTCCGGGGTACGAACACCGGGGAGCTGTTTTTT
D: .
V: TRBV30
size: .
J: TRBJ2-2

CDR3: CASSHPGQGVYEQYF
DNA: TGCGCCAGCAGCCATCCGGGACAGGGGGTGTACGAGCAGTACTTC
D: TRBD1
V: TRBV4-3
size: .
J: TRBJ2-7

CDR3: CTSSQDLAAVVPSETQYF
DNA: TGCACCAGCAGCCAAGATCTCGCGGCGGTGGTTCCGTCGGAGACCCAGTACTTC
D: .
V: TRBV1
size: .
J: TRBJ2-5

CDR3: CASSPTSGRYEQYF
DNA: TGTGCCAGCAGTCCTACTAGCGGCCGGTACGAGCAGTACTTC
D: TRBD2
V: TRBV28
size: .
J: TRBJ2-7

CDR3: CASSLSGQRNQPQHF
DNA: TGCGCCAGCAGCTTGTCCGGACAGCGCAATCAGCCCCAGCATTTT
D: .
V: TRBV5-1
size: .
J: TRBJ1-5

CDR3: CASSRQGSGANVLTF
DNA: TGTGCCAGCAGCAGACAGGGATCAGGGGCCAACGTCCTGACTTTC
D: TRBD1
V: TRBV7-2
size: .
J: TRBJ2-6

CDR3: CASTTLGPDTQYF
DNA: TGTGCCAGCACCACCCTCGGGCCAGATACGCAGTATTTT
D: .
V: TRBV7-6
size: .
J: TRBJ2-3

CDR3: CASSPSSGLAQYF
DNA: TGTGCCAGCAGCCCCAGCTCTGGGCTAGCGCAGTATTTT
D: .
V: TRBV3-1/TRBV3-2
size: .
J: TRBJ2-3

CDR3: CASRGRVYTGELFF
DNA: TGTGCCAGCAGGGGGAGGGTGTACACCGGGGAGCTGTTTTTT
D: TRBD2
V: TRBV27
size: .
J: TRBJ2-2